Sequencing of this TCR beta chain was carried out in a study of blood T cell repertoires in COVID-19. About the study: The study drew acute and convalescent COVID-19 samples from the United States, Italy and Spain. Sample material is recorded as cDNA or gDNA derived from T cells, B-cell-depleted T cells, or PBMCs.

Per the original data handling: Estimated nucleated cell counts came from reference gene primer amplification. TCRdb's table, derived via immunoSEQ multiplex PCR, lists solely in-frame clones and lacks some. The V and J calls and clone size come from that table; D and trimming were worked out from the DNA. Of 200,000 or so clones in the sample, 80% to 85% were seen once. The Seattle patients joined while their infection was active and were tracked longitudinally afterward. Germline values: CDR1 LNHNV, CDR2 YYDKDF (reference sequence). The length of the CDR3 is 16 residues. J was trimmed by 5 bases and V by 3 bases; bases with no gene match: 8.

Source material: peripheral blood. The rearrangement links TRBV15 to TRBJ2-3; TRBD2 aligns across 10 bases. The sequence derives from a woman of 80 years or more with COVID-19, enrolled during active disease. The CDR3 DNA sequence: TGTGCCACCAGCAGCGGAGCGGGGGGGCTGGGAGATACGCAGTATTTT. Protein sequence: CATSSGAGGLGDTQYF.